These 12 T cell receptor beta chains originate from one sample sequenced in a study of blood T cells in healthy people across ages. Sample-barcoded 5' priming and a J-beta primer mix drove a second PCR of roughly 6 to 12 cycles. One entry per CDR3 protein results from TCRdb running MiXCR on the 5' RACE reads. The data contain some 1.5 million distinct CDR3 sequences, roughly 27% of them singletons. Sequencing was done on a sample of blood. These receptors were taken from a woman aged 30 to 39 in good health.

This clonotype occurred a few times. The chain is built from TRBV20-1 and TRBJ2-7, with 8 bases lining up with TRBD2. V lost 4 bases to trimming and J lost 5 bases; unmatched junction nucleotides: 7. Per the germline V gene, CDR1 is DFQATT and CDR2 is SNEGSKA (reference sequence). This CDR3 contains 13 residues. The CDR3 nucleotides read TGCAGTGCTAAAGCGGGGGCCCCTGACGAGCAGTACTTC. Protein product: CSAKAGAPDEQYF.

The gene calls are TRBV11-2 and TRBJ2-7, with 7 bases that match TRBD1. Germline V gene data show CDR1 as SGHAT and CDR2 as FQNNGV. The CDR3 loop spans 15 amino acids. With 5 bases clipped from V and 2 bases from J, the junction kept 9 bases outside the gene matches. The CDR3: CASSGYGTETYEQYF. In nucleotides, the CDR3 is TGTGCCAGCAGCGGATACGGGACAGAGACCTACGAGCAGTACTTC.

This clonotype showed up many times. The V gene is TRBV29-1, the J gene TRBJ1-2; D possibly corresponds to TRBD1 (6 bases). CDR3 length: 14 amino acids. Germline V CDR1 and CDR2: SQVTM, ANQGSEA. Trimming removed 7 bases at V and 0 bases at J, with 15 bases between. The CDR3 DNA reads as TGCAGCGGAAGAACAGGGTATACTAACTATGGCTACACCTTC. Translating gives CSGRTGYTNYGYTF.

The CDR3 sequence is CASSYSLLGDTQYF. The CDR3 nucleotides are TGTGCCAGCAGTTATTCCCTGCTCGGTGATACGCAGTATTTT. The V call is TRBV6-5, the J call TRBJ2-3, with unresolved D. Germline CDR1 reads MNHEY; CDR2 reads SVGAGI. This CDR3 is built from 14 residues. V lost 3 bases, J lost 6 bases, and 13 bases lay in between.

V is TRBV5-1 and J is TRBJ2-3, with no clear D. The CDR3 is 13 residues long. Looked up from germline, CDR1 is SGHRS and CDR2 is YFSETQ. Trimming removed 5 bases at V and 5 bases at J, with 12 bases between. The CDR3 DNA reads TGCGCCAGCAGTCCCCCCACCCTAGATACGCAGTATTTT. This translates into CASSPPTLDTQYF.

This clonotype was seen more than once but under ten times. The J gene is TRBJ1-2, the V gene TRBV7-2, with D possibly being TRBD1 (6 bases). CDR1 and CDR2 (germline): SGHTA, FQGNSA. V lost 6 bases and J lost 3, with 20 bases in between. This CDR3 comprises 16 residues. CDR3 amino acids: CASRLGGGGPYYGYTF. Written as DNA, the CDR3 is TGTGCCAGCAGGCTCGGCGGGGGGGGCCCTTACTATGGCTACACCTTC.

To note about this clonotype: Its ends do not fully match the called genes, so a read error is possible. The V gene is TRBV2, the J gene TRBJ2-4; D remains unclear. From germline, CDR1 is SNHLY and CDR2 FYNNEI. The CDR3 length is 14 residues. Written as DNA, the CDR3 is TGTGCCAGCAGGGAAGCCCTTGGGGTAAACATTCAGTACTTC. Protein: CASREALGVNIQYF.

This clonotype has at least ten counts. The CDR3 here is CSAGVFDSKNIQYF. The CDR3 DNA reads as TGCAGTGCTGGCGTTTTTGATTCCAAAAACATTCAGTACTTC. The chain has TRBV20-1 and TRBJ2-4; D is uncertain. Trimming stripped 5 bases from V and 2 bases from J, with 13 bases between. The CDR3 is 14 amino acids. Germline loops: CDR1 DFQATT, CDR2 SNEGSKA (reference sequence).

The chain's CDR3 is CASSGDGDGQPQHF. The CDR3 bases are TGTGCCAGCAGCGGGGATGGTGACGGCCAGCCCCAGCATTTT. This chain connects TRBV9 to TRBJ1-5; D ambiguous. Germline CDR1 reads SGDLS; CDR2 reads YYNGEE. This CDR3 has 14 amino acids. With 3 bases removed from V and 7 bases from J, the gap between germline ends came to 14 bases.

This clonotype was detected many times. The J gene is TRBJ1-2, the V gene TRBV12-3 or TRBV12-4, with TRBD1 matching over 9 bases. The length of the CDR3 is 13 residues. V lost 2 bases and J lost 10; bases outside the gene matches: 5. CDR3 nucleotides: TGTGCCAGCAGTTTAAGGGGGACAGGGTCCTACACCTTC. Protein: CASSLRGTGSYTF.

This clonotype appeared a few times. The V call is TRBV6-6, the J call TRBJ1-4; D gene uncertain. CDR3 length: 14 amino acids. V was clipped by 7 bases and J by 6 bases, with 15 bases between them. Germline V gene data show CDR1 as MNHNY and CDR2 as SVGAGI (reference sequence). This CDR3 is CASIAAGGDEKLFF. The DNA of the CDR3 is TGTGCCAGCATTGCGGCAGGCGGGGATGAAAAACTGTTTTTT.

The chain employs TRBV12-3 or TRBV12-4 and TRBJ1-4; D gene uncertain. This CDR3 is 14 amino acids long. The germline V and J ends were trimmed by 8 bases and 4 bases, with 14 bases remaining between them. Here the CDR3 reads CASCYSGFNEKLFF. CDR3 bases: TGTGCCAGCTGTTACAGCGGGTTTAATGAAAAACTGTTTTTT.